This entry concerns a single T cell receptor (beta chain). The junction differs from germline at one of its ends, possibly a read error. Germline values: CDR1 SEHNR, CDR2 FQNEAQ (reference sequence). The CDR3 consists of 18 residues. This sample stems from a study of cytomegalovirus exposure and HLA in healthy donors. For the study at large: Inside one of the first data releases sat about 91 million unique TCRs taken from HLA-typed donors.

Primers for the PCR totalled 60 Vbeta and 13 Jbeta. Assay: immunoSEQ multiplex PCR; the TCRdb copy retains only in-frame clones and omits some. The sample yields about 140,000 clones, roughly 73% seen once. The chain uses TRBV7-9 and TRBJ1-1, with TRBD1 matching over 7 bases. The origin of this receptor is a woman aged 40 to 49 in good health and CMV-seronegative. Input material: PBMCs. The CDR3 coding sequence is TGTTCCAGCAGCTTAGGGAGGTCGGGGACAGATGAAAGCTTTGAAGCTTTCTTT. This encodes CSSSLGRSGTDESFEAFF.